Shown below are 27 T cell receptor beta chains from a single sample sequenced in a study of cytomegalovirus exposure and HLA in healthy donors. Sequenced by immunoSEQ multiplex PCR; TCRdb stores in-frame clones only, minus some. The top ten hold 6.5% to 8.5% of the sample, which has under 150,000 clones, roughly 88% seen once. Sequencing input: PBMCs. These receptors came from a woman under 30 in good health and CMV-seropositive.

The CDR3 spells CASSQTSGSYNEQFF. The CDR3 DNA follows: TGTGCCAGCTCACAGACTAGCGGCTCCTACAATGAGCAGTTCTTC. This chain links TRBV18 with TRBJ2-1; 9 nucleotides agree with TRBD2. From germline, CDR1 is KGHSH and CDR2 LQKENI. J gave up 0 bases and V 4 bases, and 1 base lay outside the gene matches. The CDR3 is made up of 15 amino acids.

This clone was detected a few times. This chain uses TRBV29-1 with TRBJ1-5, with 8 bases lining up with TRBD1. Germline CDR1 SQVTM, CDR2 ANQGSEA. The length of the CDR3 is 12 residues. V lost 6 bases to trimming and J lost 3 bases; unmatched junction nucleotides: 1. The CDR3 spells CSVQGANQPQHF. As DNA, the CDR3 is TGCAGCGTCCAGGGGGCCAATCAGCCCCAGCATTTT.

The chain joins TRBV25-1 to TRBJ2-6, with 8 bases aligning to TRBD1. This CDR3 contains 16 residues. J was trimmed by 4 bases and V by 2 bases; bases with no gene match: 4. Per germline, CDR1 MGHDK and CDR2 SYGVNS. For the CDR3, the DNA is TGTGCCAGCAGTGAACTCAGGGGGCAAGGGGCCAACGTCCTGACTTTC. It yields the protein CASSELRGQGANVLTF.

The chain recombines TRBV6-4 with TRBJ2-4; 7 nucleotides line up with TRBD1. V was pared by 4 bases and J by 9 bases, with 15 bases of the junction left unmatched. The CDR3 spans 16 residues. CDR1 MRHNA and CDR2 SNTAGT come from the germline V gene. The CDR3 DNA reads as TGTGCCAGCAGTGGCCCGATTGAGGGGGCGCAGAGCATTCAGTACTTC. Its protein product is CASSGPIEGAQSIQYF.

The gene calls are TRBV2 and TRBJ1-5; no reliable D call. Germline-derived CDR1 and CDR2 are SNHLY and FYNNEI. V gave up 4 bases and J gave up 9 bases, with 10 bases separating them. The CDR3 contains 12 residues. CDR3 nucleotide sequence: TGTGCCAGCAGTGCGGGGTTCCGGCCCCAGCATTTT. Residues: CASSAGFRPQHF.

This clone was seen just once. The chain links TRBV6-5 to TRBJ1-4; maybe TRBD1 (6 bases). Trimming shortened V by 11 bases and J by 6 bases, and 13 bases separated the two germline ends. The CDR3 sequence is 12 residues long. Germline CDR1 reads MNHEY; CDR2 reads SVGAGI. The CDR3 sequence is CAHGTSDEKLFF. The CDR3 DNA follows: TGTGCCCACGGGACAAGTGATGAAAAACTGTTTTTT.

CDR3 sequence: CSVETDRGLSGNTF. The CDR3 DNA reads TGCAGCGTTGAAACGGACAGGGGGCTATCGGGTAACACCTTC. V is TRBV29-1 and J is TRBJ1-2, with 11 nucleotides matching TRBD1. This CDR3 has 14 residues. The V gene's germline CDR1 is SQVTM and CDR2 ANQGSEA. Germline trimming cut 2 bases from V and 12 bases from J; bases unmatched to any gene: 11. The full variable domain, with the rest looked up from reference TRBV29-1 and TRBJ1-2, is SAVISQKPSRDICQRGTSLTIQCQVDSQVTMMFWYRQQPGQSLTLIATANQGSEATYESGFVIDKFPISRPNLTFSTLTVSNMSPEDSSIYLCSVETDRGLSGNTFGSGTRLTVV.

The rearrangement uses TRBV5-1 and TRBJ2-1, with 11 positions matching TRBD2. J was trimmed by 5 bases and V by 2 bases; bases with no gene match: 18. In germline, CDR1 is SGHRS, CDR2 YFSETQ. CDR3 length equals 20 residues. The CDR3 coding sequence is TGCGCCAGCAGCTTAGCACGGACAGCCCGACTAGCGGGATTAGACAATGAGCAGTTCTTC. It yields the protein CASSLARTARLAGLDNEQFF.

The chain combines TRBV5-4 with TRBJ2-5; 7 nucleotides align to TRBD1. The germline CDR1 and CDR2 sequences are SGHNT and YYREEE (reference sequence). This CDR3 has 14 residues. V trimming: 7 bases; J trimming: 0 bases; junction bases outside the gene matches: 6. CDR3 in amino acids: CASHRQGDQETQYF. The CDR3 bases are TGTGCCAGCCACCGACAGGGAGACCAAGAGACCCAGTACTTC.

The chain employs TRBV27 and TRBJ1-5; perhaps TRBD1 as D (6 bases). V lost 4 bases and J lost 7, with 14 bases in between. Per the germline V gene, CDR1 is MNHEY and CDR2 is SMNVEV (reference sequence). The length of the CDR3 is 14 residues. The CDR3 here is CASSSTQGTQPQHF. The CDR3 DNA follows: TGTGCCAGCAGTTCGACCCAGGGGACCCAGCCCCAGCATTTT.

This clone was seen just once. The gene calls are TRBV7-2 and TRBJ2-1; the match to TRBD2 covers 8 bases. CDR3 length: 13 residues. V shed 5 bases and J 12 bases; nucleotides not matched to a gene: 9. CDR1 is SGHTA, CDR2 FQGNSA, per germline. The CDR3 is CASSGDSAGGQFF. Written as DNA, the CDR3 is TGTGCCAGCAGCGGGGATTCGGCGGGGGGGCAGTTCTTC.

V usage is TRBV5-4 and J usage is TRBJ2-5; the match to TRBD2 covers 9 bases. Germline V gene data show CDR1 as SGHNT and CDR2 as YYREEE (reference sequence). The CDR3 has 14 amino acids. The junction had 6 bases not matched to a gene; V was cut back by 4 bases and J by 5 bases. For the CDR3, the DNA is TGTGCCAGCAGCGGCGGACTAGCGACGGAGACCCAGTACTTC. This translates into CASSGGLATETQYF.

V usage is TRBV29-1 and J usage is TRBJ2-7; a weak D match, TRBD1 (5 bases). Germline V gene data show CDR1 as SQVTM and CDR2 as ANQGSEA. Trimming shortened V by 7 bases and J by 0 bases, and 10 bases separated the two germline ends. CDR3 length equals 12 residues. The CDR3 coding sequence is TGCAGCGCCGCGGACAACTCCTACGAGCAGTACTTC. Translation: CSAADNSYEQYF.

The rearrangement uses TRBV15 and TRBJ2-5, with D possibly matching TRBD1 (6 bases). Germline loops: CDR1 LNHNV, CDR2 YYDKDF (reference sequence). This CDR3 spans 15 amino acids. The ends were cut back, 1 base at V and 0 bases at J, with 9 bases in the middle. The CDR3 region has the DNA TGTGCCACCAGCAGAGTCACAGGGAACCAAGAGACCCAGTACTTC. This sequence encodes CATSRVTGNQETQYF.

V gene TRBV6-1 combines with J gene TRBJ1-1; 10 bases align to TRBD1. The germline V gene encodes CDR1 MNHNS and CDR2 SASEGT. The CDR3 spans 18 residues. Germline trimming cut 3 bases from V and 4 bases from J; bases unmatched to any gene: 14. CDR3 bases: TGTGCCAGCAGTGAGATCCTCCGGGACAGGGGTAGCGGCACTGAAGCTTTCTTT. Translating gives CASSEILRDRGSGTEAFF.

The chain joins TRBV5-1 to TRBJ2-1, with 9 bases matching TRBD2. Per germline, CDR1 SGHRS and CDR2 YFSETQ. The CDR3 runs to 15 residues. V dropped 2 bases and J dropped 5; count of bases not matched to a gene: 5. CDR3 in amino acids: CASSFGGRGNNEQFF. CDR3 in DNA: TGCGCCAGCAGCTTCGGCGGGAGGGGTAACAATGAGCAGTTCTTC. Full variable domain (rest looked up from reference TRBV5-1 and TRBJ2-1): KAGVTQTPRYLIKTRGQQVTLSCSPISGHRSVSWYQQTPGQGLQFLFEYFSETQRNKGNFPGRFSGRQFSNSRSEMNVSTLELGDSALYLCASSFGGRGNNEQFFGPGTRLTVL.

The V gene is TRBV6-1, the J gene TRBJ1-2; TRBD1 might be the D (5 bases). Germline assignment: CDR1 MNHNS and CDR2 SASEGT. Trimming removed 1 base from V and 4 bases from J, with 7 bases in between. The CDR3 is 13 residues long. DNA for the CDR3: TGTGCCAGCAGTGAAGGACAGCGCTATGGCTACACCTTC. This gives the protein CASSEGQRYGYTF.

The CDR3 is CASSTWSVDEKLFF. Written as DNA, the CDR3 is TGCGCCAGCAGCACCTGGAGTGTAGATGAAAAACTGTTTTTT. V usage is TRBV5-1 and J usage is TRBJ1-4; the D is unclear. The germline V gene encodes CDR1 SGHRS and CDR2 YFSETQ. CDR3 size: 14 residues. The germline V and J ends were trimmed by 4 bases and 6 bases, with 13 bases remaining between them.

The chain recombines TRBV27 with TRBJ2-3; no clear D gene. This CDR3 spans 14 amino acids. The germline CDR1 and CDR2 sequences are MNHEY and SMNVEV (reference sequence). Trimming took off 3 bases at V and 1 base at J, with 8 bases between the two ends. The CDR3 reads CASSFKLRTDTQYF. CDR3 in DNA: TGTGCCAGCAGTTTTAAACTGCGCACAGATACGCAGTATTTT.

Written as DNA, the CDR3 is TGTGCCAGCGCCCGGACAAACTCCTACGAGCAGTACTTC. Its translation: CASARTNSYEQYF. V is TRBV7-6 and J is TRBJ2-7, with a possible D match to TRBD1 (5 bases). The CDR3 spans 13 residues. Between the trimmed V and J ends, which lost 8 bases and 0 bases, there was a span of 11 bases. The germline CDR1 and CDR2 sequences are SGHVS and FNYEAQ.

CDR3 sequence (DNA): TGTGCCCAGGGGGGCCAAGCCCCAGATACGCAGTATTTT. This gives the protein CAQGGQAPDTQYF. The chain uses TRBV30 and TRBJ2-3; possible D gene TRBD1, 7 bases. The CDR3 length is 13 residues. Germline CDR1 and CDR2: GTSNPN and SVGIG (reference sequence). V gave up 8 bases and J gave up 4 bases, with 16 bases separating them.

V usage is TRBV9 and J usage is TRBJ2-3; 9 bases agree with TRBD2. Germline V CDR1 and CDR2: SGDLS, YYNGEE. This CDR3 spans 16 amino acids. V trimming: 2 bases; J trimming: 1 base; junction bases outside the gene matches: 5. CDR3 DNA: TGTGCCAGCAGCGTTTTATCTAGCGGGGGCACAGATACGCAGTATTTT. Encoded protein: CASSVLSSGGTDTQYF.

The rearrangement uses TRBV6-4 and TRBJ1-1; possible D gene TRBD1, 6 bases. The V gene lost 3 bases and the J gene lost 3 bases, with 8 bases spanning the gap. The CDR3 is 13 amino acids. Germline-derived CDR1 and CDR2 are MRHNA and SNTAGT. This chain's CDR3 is CASSETGDTEAFF. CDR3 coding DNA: TGTGCCAGCAGTGAGACAGGAGACACTGAAGCTTTCTTT.

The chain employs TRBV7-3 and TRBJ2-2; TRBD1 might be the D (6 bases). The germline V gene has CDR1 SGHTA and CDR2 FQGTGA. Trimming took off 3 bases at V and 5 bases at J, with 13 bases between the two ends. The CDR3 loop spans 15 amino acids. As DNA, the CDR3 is TGTGCCAGCAGCTTTCAGGGGCCGGGGACCGGGGAGCTGTTTTTT. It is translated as CASSFQGPGTGELFF.

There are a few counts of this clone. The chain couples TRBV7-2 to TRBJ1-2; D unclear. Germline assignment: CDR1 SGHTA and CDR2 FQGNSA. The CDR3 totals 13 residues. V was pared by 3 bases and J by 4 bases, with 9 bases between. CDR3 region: CASSFGDGYGYTF. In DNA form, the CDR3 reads TGTGCCAGCAGCTTCGGGGATGGCTATGGCTACACCTTC.

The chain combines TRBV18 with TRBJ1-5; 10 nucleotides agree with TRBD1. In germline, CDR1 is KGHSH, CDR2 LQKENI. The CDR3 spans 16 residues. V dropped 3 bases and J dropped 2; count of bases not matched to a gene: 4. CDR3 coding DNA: TGTGCCAGCTCACCCGCTGGACAGGGGGGCAATCAGCCCCAGCATTTT. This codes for CASSPAGQGGNQPQHF.

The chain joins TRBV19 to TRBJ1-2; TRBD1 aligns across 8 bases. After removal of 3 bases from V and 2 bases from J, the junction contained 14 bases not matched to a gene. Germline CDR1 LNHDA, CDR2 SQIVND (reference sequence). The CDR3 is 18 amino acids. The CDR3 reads CASSMPTDRGSPNYGYTF. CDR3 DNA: TGTGCCAGTAGTATGCCGACAGACAGGGGCTCTCCCAACTATGGCTACACCTTC.